The 5 T cell receptor beta chains given below trace back to one sample, sequenced in a study of cytomegalovirus exposure and HLA in healthy donors. TCRdb keeps only in-frame clones here, not all; method: immunoSEQ multiplex PCR. The sample contains 330,000 or so clones, roughly 89% of which appear only once. The sample consisted of PBMCs. These receptors originate from a woman between 18 and 29 years old in good health and CMV-seronegative.

The chain employs TRBV10-3 and TRBJ2-1; TRBD2 matches 10 bases. CDR3 size: 14 residues. Losses at the gene ends were 7 bases for V and 6 bases for J; bases not matched to a gene: 6. Germline V gene data show CDR1 as ENHRY and CDR2 as SYGVKD. The CDR3 sequence: CAINPSGSFNEQFF. The CDR3 DNA follows: TGTGCCATCAATCCTAGCGGGAGTTTCAATGAGCAGTTCTTC.

The chain couples TRBV6-5 to TRBJ2-7, with 8 positions matching TRBD2. V shed 0 bases, J shed 2 bases, and the junction held 6 bases outside the gene matches. CDR1 and CDR2 (germline): MNHEY, SVGAGI. This CDR3 region has 16 residues. CDR3 bases: TGTGCCAGCAGTTACTCCGGGGTAGCGGGACCCTACGAGCAGTACTTC. This translates into CASSYSGVAGPYEQYF.

The chain joins TRBV9 to TRBJ2-3, with 8 bases fitting TRBD2. Per germline, CDR1 SGDLS and CDR2 YYNGEE. V dropped 0 bases and J dropped 5; count of bases not matched to a gene: 5. This CDR3 has 15 amino acids. For the CDR3, the DNA is TGTGCCAGCAGCGTAGGAGCGGGAGTATTAGATACGCAGTATTTT. It yields the protein CASSVGAGVLDTQYF. Filled out from reference TRBV9 and TRBJ2-3, the complete variable domain reads DSGVTQTPKHLITATGQRVTLRCSPRSGDLSVYWYQQSLDQGLQFLIQYYNGEERAKGNILERFSAQQFPDLHSELNLSSLELGDSALYFCASSVGAGVLDTQYFGPGTRLTVL.

This clone was detected a few times. The chain joins TRBV14 to TRBJ2-2; possible D gene TRBD2, 6 bases. Germline CDR1 SGHDN, CDR2 FVKESK. V lost 4 bases to trimming and J lost 3 bases, with 12 bases between them. The CDR3 totals 15 residues. CDR3 loop: CASSPQLADTGELFF. The CDR3 DNA follows: TGTGCCAGCAGCCCTCAACTAGCCGACACCGGGGAGCTGTTTTTT.

The V call is TRBV9, the J call TRBJ2-7, with TRBD2 matching 15 bases. Germline CDR1 and CDR2: SGDLS and YYNGEE. The CDR3 totals 16 residues. V lost 4 bases and J lost 7; bases outside the gene matches: 9. CDR3 nucleotide sequence: TGTGCCAGCAGCCCCCAACCGGGACTAGCGGGAGGTGAGCAGTACTTC. Encoded protein: CASSPQPGLAGGEQYF.